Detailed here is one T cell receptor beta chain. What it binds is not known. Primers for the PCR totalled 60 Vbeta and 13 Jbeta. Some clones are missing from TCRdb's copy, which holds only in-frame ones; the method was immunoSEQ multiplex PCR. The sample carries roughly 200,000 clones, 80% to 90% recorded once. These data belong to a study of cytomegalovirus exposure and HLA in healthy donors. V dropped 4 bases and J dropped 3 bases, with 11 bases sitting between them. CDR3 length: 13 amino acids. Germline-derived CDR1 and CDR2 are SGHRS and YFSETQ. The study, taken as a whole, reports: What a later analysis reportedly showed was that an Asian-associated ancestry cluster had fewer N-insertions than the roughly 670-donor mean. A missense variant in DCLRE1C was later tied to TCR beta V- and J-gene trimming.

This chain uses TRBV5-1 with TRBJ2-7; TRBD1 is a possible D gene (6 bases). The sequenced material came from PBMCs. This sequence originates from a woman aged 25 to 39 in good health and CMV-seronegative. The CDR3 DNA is TGCGCCAGCAGCCCCAAACAGGGCTACGAGCAGTACTTC. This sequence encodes CASSPKQGYEQYF.